A selection of T cell receptor beta chains follows, all from one sample in a study of CD8+ T cells in alopecia areata. The repertoire was sequenced with immunoSEQ multiplex PCR; TCRdb's copy has only in-frame clones and lacks some. The table records some 190,000 clones, roughly half of them present only once. The material sequenced was CD8+ T cells sorted from blood, taken around week 54, from a patient treated with tofacitinib. Every receptor here comes from a human donor with alopecia areata. Both conserved end residues are part of each CDR3. The order of the fields is V gene, clone size, CDR3 length, J gene, D gene, CDR3 DNA, CDR3 protein. The D gene is left open where the match is weak. Expanded clones get a size class; other rows say once, few or many, or leave the size out.

>TRBV27|few|17|TRBJ1-6|.
TGTGCCAGCAGTTTTCAAGGGTCCAGCTCCTATAATTCACCCCTCCACTTT
CASSFQGSSSYNSPLHF
>TRBV29-1|.|14|TRBJ1-2|.
TGCAGCGTTGAGTGGCCACCGGCGGGGTATGGCTACACCTTC
CSVEWPPAGYGYTF
>TRBV2|.|16|TRBJ1-5|.
TGTGCCAGCAGTGAAGCCGGGGGGGAGGGGTTCAAGCCCCAGCATTTT
CASSEAGGEGFKPQHF
>TRBV13|.|13|TRBJ2-7|.
TGTGCCAGCAGCCCCCCGACAGAATACGAGCAGTACTTC
CASSPPTEYEQYF
>TRBV30|few|13|TRBJ1-5|.
TGTGCCTGGAGTGTAGATGGGGATCAGCCCCAGCATTTT
CAWSVDGDQPQHF
>TRBV6-4|many|13|TRBJ2-3|.
TGTGCCAGCAGTGACGGGGGGGCCGATACGCAGTATTTT
CASSDGGADTQYF
>TRBV15|few|16|TRBJ2-1|TRBD2
TGTGCCACCAGCAGGGCCAGACTAGCAGGACACAATGAGCAGTTCTTC
CATSRARLAGHNEQFF
>TRBV10-3|few|16|TRBJ2-7|TRBD1
TGTGCCATCAGGGACCAGGACAGGGGAATATTGAGGGAGCAGTACTTC
CAIRDQDRGILREQYF
>TRBV6-6|.|13|TRBJ1-2|.
TGTGCCAGCAGTTACGAGGGTCCATATGGCTACACCTTC
CASSYEGPYGYTF
>TRBV5-6|.|14|TRBJ2-7|.
TGTGCCAGCAGCGTGGGGGGACAGTTGTACGAGCAGTACTTC
CASSVGGQLYEQYF
>TRBV10-2|.|12|TRBJ2-7|.
TGCGCCAGCAGTGAGGGGGGTTACGAGCAGTACTTC
CASSEGGYEQYF
>TRBV27|.|18|TRBJ2-5|TRBD2
TGTGCCAGCAGTTTCTCCGGTGGTAGCGGGGGGGCGGTTGAGACCCAGTACTTC
CASSFSGGSGGAVETQYF
>TRBV29-1|few|12|TRBJ1-2|.
TGCAGCGTTGATACAGGGAACTATGGCTACACCTTC
CSVDTGNYGYTF
>TRBV30|few|12|TRBJ2-7|.
TGTGCCTGGACTGTGGACTCCTACGAGCAGTACTTC
CAWTVDSYEQYF
>TRBV6-5|.|15|TRBJ1-2|TRBD1
TGTGCCAGCAGTTTCTTACAGGGGCCCGGCTATGGCTACACCTTC
CASSFLQGPGYGYTF
>TRBV30|.|15|TRBJ1-1|.
TGTGCCTGGAGTAATGCAAGGGACTGGGACACTGAAGCTTTCTTT
CAWSNARDWDTEAFF
>TRBV7-2|few|14|TRBJ2-7|TRBD1
TGTGCCAGCAGCTCTCGGACAGGGGGCGACGAGCAGTACTTC
CASSSRTGGDEQYF
>TRBV6-5|.|15|TRBJ1-1|.
TGTGCCAGCAGTTACTCGCTGGGAGGGAACACTGAAGCTTTCTTT
CASSYSLGGNTEAFF
>TRBV4-3|.|15|TRBJ1-5|.
TGCGCCAGCAGCCAAGTAATGAGGGTAGGTCAGCCCCAGCATTTT
CASSQVMRVGQPQHF
>TRBV5-1|.|15|TRBJ2-5|.
TGCGCCAGCAGCTTTGAGACTACAAACCAAGAGACCCAGTACTTC
CASSFETTNQETQYF
>TRBV29-1|.|13|TRBJ2-1|TRBD2
TGCAGCGTACCGGGACTAGCGGGGAGGGCGCAGTTCTTC
CSVPGLAGRAQFF
>TRBV7-9|.|15|TRBJ2-5|.
TGTGCCAGCAGCGCCCCTGGCCGAAGGGCGGAGACCCAGTACTTC
CASSAPGRRAETQYF
>TRBV5-1|.|15|TRBJ2-7|.
TGCGCCAGCAGCTTAGAGCTCAGCAACTCCTACGAGCAGTACTTC
CASSLELSNSYEQYF
>TRBV7-9|.|10|TRBJ1-2|.
TGTGCCAACGGGGGCGATGGCTACACCTTC
CANGGDGYTF
>TRBV7-9|.|13|TRBJ1-6|.
TGTGCCAGCATGAGGCCTCCTAATTCACCCCTCCACTTT
CASMRPPNSPLHF
>TRBV27|.|14|TRBJ1-1|.
TGTGCCAGCAAGATGACATCGATGAACACTGAAGCTTTCTTT
CASKMTSMNTEAFF
>TRBV9|.|17|TRBJ2-3|.
TGTGCCAGCAGCGCCAATACCAGGACGGCTAGCACAGATACGCAGTATTTT
CASSANTRTASTDTQYF
>TRBV30|.|14|TRBJ2-2|.
TGTGCCTGGATGGTGGACAGGAACACCGGGGAGCTGTTTTTT
CAWMVDRNTGELFF
>TRBV10-3|few|12|TRBJ1-1|.
TGTGCCATCAGGGCGGGAAACACTGAAGCTTTCTTT
CAIRAGNTEAFF
>TRBV30|.|13|TRBJ1-6|.
TGTGCCTGGAGTGGGAGTGGGGATTCACCCCTCCACTTT
CAWSGSGDSPLHF
>TRBV14|.|16|TRBJ2-1|.
TGTGCCAGCAGCCAGGGGACACACTTCTTGTACAATGAGCAGTTCTTC
CASSQGTHFLYNEQFF
>TRBV7-2|.|12|TRBJ2-1|.
TGTGCCAGCAGCTACGGGGCTCAGGGGCAGTTCTTC
CASSYGAQGQFF
>TRBV5-6|.|13|TRBJ1-1|.
TGTGCCAGCAGCGATATCGGGGACACTGAAGCTTTCTTT
CASSDIGDTEAFF
>TRBV4-3|few|17|TRBJ1-2|.
TGCGCCAGCAGCCAAGGACTGGGACTCGGTAGGAGCGATGGCTACACCTTC
CASSQGLGLGRSDGYTF
>TRBV13|few|17|TRBJ1-6|.
TGTGCCAGCAGCTCGGGACCCATGAGCTCCTATAATTCACCCCTCCACTTT
CASSSGPMSSYNSPLHF
>TRBV5-6|.|14|TRBJ2-7|TRBD1
TGTGCCAGCAGCTTGGCGGGACAGTCCTACGAGCAGTACTTC
CASSLAGQSYEQYF
>TRBV6-6|.|15|TRBJ1-1|.
TGTGCCAGCAGTTACCCCTTGACAGGGAACACTGAAGCTTTCTTT
CASSYPLTGNTEAFF
>TRBV11-1|.|13|TRBJ2-2|.
TGTGCCAGCAGCTCGGGTCGGAGGGGGGAGCTGTTTTTT
CASSSGRRGELFF
>TRBV30|once|15|TRBJ1-2|.
TGTGCCTGGAGTGGTCTAAAGGATACTAACTATGGCTACACCTTC
CAWSGLKDTNYGYTF
>TRBV9|.|15|TRBJ2-7|TRBD2
TGTGCCAGCAGCCCGACTAGCGGTAGCTCCTACGAGCAGTACTTC
CASSPTSGSSYEQYF
>TRBV10-3|.|14|TRBJ1-5|TRBD1
TGTGCCATCAGTGTGGAGGGGGCTGATCAGCCCCAGCATTTT
CAISVEGADQPQHF
>TRBV6-1|.|14|TRBJ2-2|.
TGTGCCAGCAGTAGGACGGGAAACACCGGGGAGCTGTTTTTT
CASSRTGNTGELFF
>TRBV11-1|.|11|TRBJ2-5|.
TGTGCCAGCGGAAGGCAAGAGACCCAGTACTTC
CASGRQETQYF
>TRBV5-4|.|12|TRBJ1-2|.
TGTGCCAGCAGAATAGGGGACTGGGGCTACACCTTC
CASRIGDWGYTF
>TRBV29-1|.|11|TRBJ1-4|.
TGCAGCGTTGACAGGGTTGAAAAACTGTTTTTT
CSVDRVEKLFF
>TRBV6-6|few|13|TRBJ2-7|.
TGTGCCAGCAGTTACTCAGGGACCTACGAGCAGTACTTC
CASSYSGTYEQYF
>TRBV6-5|.|16|TRBJ2-5|TRBD2
TGTGCCAGCAGTTACGGGCTAGCGGGGGGGGAAGAGACCCAGTACTTC
CASSYGLAGGEETQYF
>TRBV4-1|few|16|TRBJ1-6|.
TGCGCCAGCAGCCAAGAATGGGACGGAGAGGATGGGCCCCTCCACTTT
CASSQEWDGEDGPLHF
>TRBV6-5|.|15|TRBJ2-7|TRBD1
TGTGCCAGCAGGCCGAAGACAGGGGGCCCCTACGAGCAGTACTTC
CASRPKTGGPYEQYF
>TRBV10-3|.|14|TRBJ1-5|.
TGTGCCATCAGTGAGTCAGGGTGGAATCAGCCCCAGCATTTT
CAISESGWNQPQHF
>TRBV7-2|.|15|TRBJ1-4|.
TGTGCCAGCAGCTTGGGTTTGGTTCTGGGCGAAAAACTGTTTTTT
CASSLGLVLGEKLFF
>TRBV2|.|11|TRBJ1-1|.
TGTGCCAGCAGTAGAGGTACTGAAGCTTTCTTT
CASSRGTEAFF
>TRBV4-1|.|15|TRBJ1-5|.
TGCGCCAGCAGCCAAGTCGGAAGCTACAATCAGCCCCAGCATTTT
CASSQVGSYNQPQHF
>TRBV6-5|.|14|TRBJ2-5|TRBD2
TGTGCCAGCAGTTACGCGGGGGGGCCGGAGACCCAGTACTTC
CASSYAGGPETQYF
>TRBV6-5|once|13|TRBJ2-1|.
TGTGCCAGCATGGAGGATAACTACAATGAGCAGTTCTTC
CASMEDNYNEQFF